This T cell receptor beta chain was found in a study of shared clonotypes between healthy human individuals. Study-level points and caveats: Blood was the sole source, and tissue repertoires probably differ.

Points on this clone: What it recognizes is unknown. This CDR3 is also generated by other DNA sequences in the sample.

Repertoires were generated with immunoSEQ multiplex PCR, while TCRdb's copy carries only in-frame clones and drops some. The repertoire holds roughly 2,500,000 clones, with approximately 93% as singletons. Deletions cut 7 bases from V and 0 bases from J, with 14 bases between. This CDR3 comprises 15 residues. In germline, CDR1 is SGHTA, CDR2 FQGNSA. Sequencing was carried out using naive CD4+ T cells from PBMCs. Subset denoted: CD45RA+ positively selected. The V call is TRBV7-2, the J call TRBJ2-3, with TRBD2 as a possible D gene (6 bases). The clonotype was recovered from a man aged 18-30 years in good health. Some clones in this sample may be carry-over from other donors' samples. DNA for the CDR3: TGTGCCAGCAACCCCCATGGGGGGAGCACAGATACGCAGTATTTT. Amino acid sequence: CASNPHGGSTDTQYF.